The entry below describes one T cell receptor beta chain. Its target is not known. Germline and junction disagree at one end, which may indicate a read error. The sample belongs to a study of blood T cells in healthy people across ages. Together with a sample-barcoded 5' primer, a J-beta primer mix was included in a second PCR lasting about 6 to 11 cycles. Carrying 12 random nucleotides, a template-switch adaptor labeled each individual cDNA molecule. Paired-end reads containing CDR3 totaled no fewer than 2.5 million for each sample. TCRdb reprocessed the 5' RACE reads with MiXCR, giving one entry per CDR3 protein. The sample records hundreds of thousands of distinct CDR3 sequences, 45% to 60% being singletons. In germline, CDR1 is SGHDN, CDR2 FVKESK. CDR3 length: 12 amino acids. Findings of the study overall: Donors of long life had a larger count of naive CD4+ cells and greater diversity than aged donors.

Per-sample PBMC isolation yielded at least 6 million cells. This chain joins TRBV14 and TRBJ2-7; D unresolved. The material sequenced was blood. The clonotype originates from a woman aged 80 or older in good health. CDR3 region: CASSQVWYGQYF. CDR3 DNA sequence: TGTGCCAGCAGCCAAGTGTGGTACGGGCAGTACTTC. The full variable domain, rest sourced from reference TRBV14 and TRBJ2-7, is EAGVTQFPSHSVIEKGQTVTLRCDPISGHDNLYWYRRVMGKEIKFLLHFVKESKQDESGMPNNRFLAERTGGTYSTLKVQPAELEDSGVYFCASSQVWYGQYFGPGTRLTVT.